This T cell receptor beta chain derives from a study of preoperative IRX-2 immunotherapy in early breast cancer. V dropped 2 bases and J dropped 0 bases, with 4 bases sitting between them. Germline V CDR1 and CDR2: MNHNY, SVGAGI (reference sequence). The CDR3 is 13 amino acids. Assay used: immunoSEQ multiplex PCR; TCRdb lists only in-frame clones, some missing. Of 10,000 to 15,000 clones in the sample, approximately 91% were seen once. Treatment specified: preoperative locoregional IRX-2 cytokine immunotherapy. Preoperative locoregional IRX-2 cytokine immunotherapy was tested in the phase Ib source study.

The chain has TRBV6-6 and TRBJ1-1; unclear D gene. This specimen was acquired from a patient treated with IRX-2 immunotherapy. This TCR derives from a human donor with breast cancer. The CDR3 DNA reads as TGTGCCAGCAGTTACCGTTTGAACACTGAAGCTTTCTTT. It specifies CASSYRLNTEAFF.